These 24 T cell receptor beta chains came from one sample sequenced in a study of neurological immune-mediated disorders. TCRdb reanalysed the 5' RACE reads using MiXCR and keeps one entry per CDR3 protein. The data contain about 66,000 distinct CDR3 sequences, around 3.3% of them singletons. Material: PBMCs. These receptors originate from a man aged 40-55 years with multiple sclerosis.

This clonotype was picked up many times. The chain employs TRBV5-1 and TRBJ2-7, with D perhaps matching TRBD1 (5 bases). The CDR3 covers 13 residues. V shed 4 bases and J shed 5 bases, with 13 bases lying between them. CDR1 and CDR2 (germline): SGHRS, YFSETQ. The CDR3 coding sequence is TGCGCCAGCAGCATGCAAGGGGTCGACGAGCAGTACTTC. It codes for CASSMQGVDEQYF.

In this sample, this clonotype turned up many times. The CDR3 DNA reads TGCGCCAGCAGCCCGGGACAGGGGATCTATGGCTACACCTTC. Translating it yields CASSPGQGIYGYTF. This sequence joins TRBV5-1 and TRBJ1-2, with 10 bases matching TRBD1. The CDR3 loop spans 14 amino acids. Germline V gene lookup returns CDR1 SGHRS and CDR2 YFSETQ. V shed 4 bases and J 4 bases; nucleotides not matched to a gene: 4.

This clonotype showed up many times. The chain links TRBV6-1 to TRBJ1-2; D perhaps matches TRBD1 (5 bases). V was cut by 0 bases and J by 2 bases, with 10 bases left in between. CDR1 and CDR2 (germline): MNHNS, SASEGT. There are 15 residues in the CDR3. CDR3 protein: CASSEATRGNYGYTF. The DNA of the CDR3 is TGTGCCAGCAGTGAAGCAACACGGGGGAACTATGGCTACACCTTC.

This clonotype appeared many times. The V gene is TRBV7-8, the J gene TRBJ2-7; 8 positions match TRBD1. Germline CDR1 and CDR2: SGHVS and FQNEAQ. J was trimmed by 3 bases and V by 3 bases; bases with no gene match: 4. The CDR3 covers 14 residues. CDR3 in DNA: TGTGCCAGCAGCTTTGACAGGGGATTCTACGAGCAGTACTTC. Its protein is CASSFDRGFYEQYF.

This clonotype was recorded at least ten times. The V gene is TRBV5-1, the J gene TRBJ2-7, with TRBD1 matching 7 bases. The CDR3 contains 15 residues. With 0 bases clipped from V and 3 bases from J, the junction kept 6 bases outside the gene matches. The germline V gene has CDR1 SGHRS and CDR2 YFSETQ. CDR3 bases: TGCGCCAGCAGCTTGGGACAGGGACCAAACTACGAGCAGTACTTC. This sequence encodes CASSLGQGPNYEQYF.

In its sample, this clonotype was seen a few times. The gene calls are TRBV18 and TRBJ1-2; perhaps TRBD1 as D (6 bases). V lost 3 bases and J lost 3, with 17 bases in between. The germline V gene has CDR1 KGHSH and CDR2 LQKENI. CDR3 length: 16 residues. Here the CDR3 DNA reads TGTGCCAGCTCACCGGGGGCACACCTGGCGCACTATGGCTACACCTTC. It is translated as CASSPGAHLAHYGYTF.

This clonotype has at least ten counts. The genes are TRBV7-6 and TRBJ2-7; TRBD2 is a possible D gene (6 bases). There are 17 residues in the CDR3. Germline CDR1 SGHVS, CDR2 FNYEAQ. Trimming stripped 5 bases from V and 3 bases from J, with 23 bases between. CDR3 DNA sequence: TGTGCCAGCAGCCTCGCCCCGGGATCGGACTACCACTACGAGCAGTACTTC. It is translated as CASSLAPGSDYHYEQYF.

In its sample, this clonotype was seen many times. The chain carries TRBV5-1 and TRBJ1-2, with a possible D match to TRBD1 (5 bases). From germline, CDR1 is SGHRS and CDR2 YFSETQ. This CDR3 comprises 15 residues. V dropped 4 bases and J dropped 4 bases, with 17 bases sitting between them. CDR3 in amino acids: CASSPAGGGPYGYTF. The CDR3 DNA reads TGCGCCAGCAGCCCCGCCGGGGGAGGCCCCTATGGCTACACCTTC.

This clonotype has at least ten counts. The J gene is TRBJ2-3, the V gene TRBV5-1; 9 bases match TRBD2. The germline V gene encodes CDR1 SGHRS and CDR2 YFSETQ. After removal of 0 bases from V and 6 bases from J, the junction contained 5 bases not matched to a gene. The CDR3 runs 15 residues. The CDR3 DNA sequence: TGCGCCAGCAGCTTGGCCGGGCTAGCGGGGGATACGCAGTATTTT. Translating it yields CASSLAGLAGDTQYF.

This clonotype came up many times. This chain joins TRBV5-1 and TRBJ1-1; 7 nucleotides line up with TRBD1. V trimming: 7 bases; J trimming: 4 bases; junction bases outside the gene matches: 10. The CDR3 consists of 14 residues. Germline CDR1 and CDR2: SGHRS and YFSETQ. CDR3 in amino acids: CASGRSGGGTEAFF. For the CDR3, the DNA is TGCGCCAGCGGTCGCTCAGGGGGAGGCACTGAAGCTTTCTTT.

This clonotype was detected many times. The V gene is TRBV29-1, the J gene TRBJ2-2; 9 bases line up with TRBD1. V dropped 4 bases and J dropped 7; count of bases not matched to a gene: 7. The CDR3 consists of 14 residues. Germline CDR1 reads SQVTM; CDR2 reads ANQGSEA. The CDR3 coding sequence is TGCAGCGTTGGCAACAGGGGGCGCTTCGGGGAGCTGTTTTTT. The encoded protein is CSVGNRGRFGELFF.

This clonotype showed up just a few times. A much larger clone differs by one base, so this may be a read error. This sequence joins TRBV5-1 and TRBJ1-6, with a tentative D call TRBD1 (5 bases). The CDR3 runs to 14 residues. The germline V gene has CDR1 SGHRS and CDR2 YFSETQ. The CDR3 sequence: CASSLVGDNSHLHF. As DNA, the CDR3 is TGCGCCAGCAGTTTAGTAGGGGATAATTCACACCTCCACTTT.

This clonotype came up many times. This sequence joins TRBV5-1 and TRBJ2-1; TRBD2 agrees at 13 bases. The junction had 4 bases not matched to a gene; V was cut back by 4 bases and J by 3 bases. The CDR3 totals 16 residues. Germline values: CDR1 SGHRS, CDR2 YFSETQ. The chain's CDR3 is CASSPRTSGGYNEQFF. The CDR3 DNA reads TGCGCCAGCAGCCCCCGGACTAGCGGGGGCTACAATGAGCAGTTCTTC.

This clonotype has at least ten counts. The chain uses TRBV20-1 and TRBJ2-7; 12 nucleotides align to TRBD2. Trimming removed 7 bases from V and 2 bases from J; junction bases left unmatched: 6. Per the germline V gene, CDR1 is DFQATT and CDR2 is SNEGSKA (reference sequence). This CDR3 comprises 14 residues. CDR3 sequence reads: CSVPRLAGAYEQYF. The CDR3 coding sequence is TGCAGTGTCCCTCGACTAGCGGGAGCCTACGAGCAGTACTTC.

This clonotype was counted a few times. A much larger clonotype is one base distant, so this may be a read error. The V call is TRBV10-3, the J call TRBJ1-3; D is ambiguous. CDR3 size: 11 residues. CDR1 and CDR2 from the germline V gene are ENHRY and SYGVKD. CDR3: CDTSGGNTIYF. DNA of the CDR3: TGTGACACCTCAGGAGGGAACACCATATATTTT.

Ten or more counts support this clonotype. The chain has TRBV30 and TRBJ1-1; D may be TRBD1 (5 bases). This CDR3 comprises 16 residues. V was pared by 1 base and J by 6 bases, with 21 bases between. Germline V gives CDR1 GTSNPN, CDR2 SVGIG (reference sequence). CDR3 loop: CAWSALVVSGLAEAFF. CDR3 in DNA: TGTGCCTGGAGTGCACTCGTCGTCTCGGGGCTCGCTGAAGCTTTCTTT.

This clonotype was observed many times. The chain recombines TRBV20-1 with TRBJ2-7, with 7 bases lining up with TRBD1. Germline values: CDR1 DFQATT, CDR2 SNEGSKA (reference sequence). The CDR3 is made up of 12 amino acids. Trimming removed 7 bases from V and 2 bases from J; junction bases left unmatched: 5. The CDR3 loop is CSVRQGTYEQYF. The CDR3 DNA reads as TGCAGTGTGCGACAGGGTACCTACGAGCAGTACTTC.

At least ten counts were recorded for this clonotype. This chain uses TRBV4-1 with TRBJ2-7; 7 bases agree with TRBD2. The length of the CDR3 is 16 residues. Germline CDR1 and CDR2: MGHRA and YSYEKL. Trimming at V came to 0 bases and at J to 2 bases, leaving 7 bases not matched to a gene. In DNA, the CDR3 is TGCGCCAGCAGCCAAGATTTCCGGGGGGATCCCTACGAGCAGTACTTC. Translation: CASSQDFRGDPYEQYF.

This clonotype was seen ten or more times. The chain has TRBV29-1 and TRBJ2-5, with a tentative D call TRBD2 (6 bases). CDR1 is SQVTM and CDR2 is ANQGSEA in the germline V gene. The CDR3 contains 12 residues. Trimming cost V 6 bases and J 5 bases, with 13 bases left between them. CDR3 protein: CSVGGGVETQYF. The CDR3 coding sequence is TGCAGCGTAGGCGGAGGGGTGGAGACCCAGTACTTC.

In its sample, this clonotype was seen many times. V is TRBV5-1 and J is TRBJ2-2, with D perhaps assigned TRBD1 or TRBD2 (5 bases each). CDR3 length equals 15 residues. Germline V gene data show CDR1 as SGHRS and CDR2 as YFSETQ. V was clipped by 2 bases and J by 4 bases, with 12 bases between them. The CDR3: CASSFEGHSTGELFF. CDR3 coding DNA: TGCGCCAGCAGCTTTGAGGGGCATAGCACCGGGGAGCTGTTTTTT.

The table lists this clonotype with many counts. This chain connects TRBV6-6 to TRBJ2-7; the D gene is possibly TRBD2 (6 bases). This CDR3 has 14 amino acids. V lost 6 bases and J 0 bases, leaving 12 bases between the germline ends. The germline CDR1 and CDR2 sequences are MNHNY and SVGAGI (reference sequence). The CDR3 DNA is TGTGCCAGCAGCCACTCGGGGGACTCCTACGAGCAGTACTTC. It yields the protein CASSHSGDSYEQYF.

The DNA for the CDR3 is TGTGCCAGCAGTGAAACTAGCACAGATACGCAGTATTTT. It encodes CASSETSTDTQYF. V gene TRBV2 combines with J gene TRBJ2-3; D is ambiguous. The V gene's germline CDR1 is SNHLY and CDR2 FYNNEI. CDR3 length equals 13 residues. Trimming stripped 2 bases from V and 0 bases from J, with 3 bases between.

This clonotype was counted ten times or more. This sequence joins TRBV5-1 and TRBJ1-1; TRBD1 agrees at 8 bases. The germline V gene encodes CDR1 SGHRS and CDR2 YFSETQ. J lost 3 bases, V lost 3 bases, and 7 bases had no gene match. The CDR3 extends over 15 amino acids. The CDR3 sequence is CASSSLQGVDTEAFF. The DNA for the CDR3 is TGCGCCAGCAGCTCTTTACAGGGGGTCGACACTGAAGCTTTCTTT.

The V gene is TRBV7-9, the J gene TRBJ1-3; 7 bases line up with TRBD1. V was clipped by 4 bases and J by 3 bases; unmatched bases: 9. The length of the CDR3 is 16 residues. Germline-derived CDR1 and CDR2 are SEHNR and FQNEAQ (reference sequence). This chain's CDR3 is CASSSSDRDGGNTIYF. The CDR3, as DNA: TGTGCCAGCAGCTCATCTGACAGGGACGGTGGAAACACCATATATTTT.